This entry lists 4 T cell receptor beta chains sequenced from one sample in a study of CD8+ T cells in alopecia areata. Documented treatment: oral pan-JAK inhibitor, 5-10 mg twice daily. Isolated RNA was reverse transcribed into cDNA used as the sequencing template. Sequencing was performed with immunoSEQ multiplex PCR; in TCRdb, only in-frame clones are kept and a portion is missing. The profile shows over 150,000 clones, 58% of them singletons. The sample was CD4+ T cells sorted from blood, taken at week 24, from a patient treated with tofacitinib. These receptors originate from a human donor with alopecia areata.

The chain employs TRBV10-3 and TRBJ2-7, with D possibly TRBD1 on 5 matching bases. Germline CDR1 and CDR2: ENHRY and SYGVKD. V was cut by 3 bases and J by 3 bases, with 6 bases left in between. CDR3 length: 12 amino acids. The CDR3 sequence: CAISDRVYEQYF. Here the CDR3 DNA reads TGTGCCATCAGTGACAGGGTCTACGAGCAGTACTTC.

The V and J genes are TRBV7-2 and TRBJ1-6; TRBD1 agrees at 9 bases. The CDR3 covers 14 residues. J was trimmed by 11 bases and V by 5 bases; bases with no gene match: 7. Germline V CDR1 and CDR2: SGHTA, FQGNSA. The CDR3 reads CASSPGQGLAPLHF. The CDR3 coding sequence is TGTGCCAGCAGCCCCGGACAGGGGTTGGCACCCCTCCACTTT. Full variable domain (outside the CDR3, taken from reference TRBV7-2 and TRBJ1-6): GAGVSQSPSNKVTEKGKDVELRCDPISGHTALYWYRQSLGQGLEFLIYFQGNSAPDKSGLPSDRFSAERTGGSVSTLTIQRTQQEDSAVYLCASSPGQGLAPLHFGNGTRLTVT.

This clone was recorded a few times. The J gene is TRBJ1-2, the V gene TRBV27; the D gene is possibly TRBD1 (5 bases). The CDR3 has 14 residues. Per the germline V gene, CDR1 is MNHEY and CDR2 is SMNVEV (reference sequence). V was clipped by 4 bases and J by 3 bases, with 12 bases between them. The DNA of the CDR3 is TGTGCCAGCAGTTCCCACCCCAGGGACTATGGCTACACCTTC. The encoded protein is CASSSHPRDYGYTF.

V gene TRBV5-1 combines with J gene TRBJ2-3; perhaps D is TRBD1 or TRBD2 (5 bases each). Germline V gives CDR1 SGHRS, CDR2 YFSETQ. The CDR3 is 16 amino acids. V shed 4 bases and J shed 6 bases, with 21 bases lying between them. In DNA form, the CDR3 reads TGCGCCAGCAGCCATGGGGACCGCCCCGCTATGGATACGCAGTATTTT. Translated: CASSHGDRPAMDTQYF. Together with reference TRBV5-1 and TRBJ2-3, the CDR3 gives the full variable domain: KAGVTQTPRYLIKTRGQQVTLSCSPISGHRSVSWYQQTPGQGLQFLFEYFSETQRNKGNFPGRFSGRQFSNSRSEMNVSTLELGDSALYLCASSHGDRPAMDTQYFGPGTRLTVL.